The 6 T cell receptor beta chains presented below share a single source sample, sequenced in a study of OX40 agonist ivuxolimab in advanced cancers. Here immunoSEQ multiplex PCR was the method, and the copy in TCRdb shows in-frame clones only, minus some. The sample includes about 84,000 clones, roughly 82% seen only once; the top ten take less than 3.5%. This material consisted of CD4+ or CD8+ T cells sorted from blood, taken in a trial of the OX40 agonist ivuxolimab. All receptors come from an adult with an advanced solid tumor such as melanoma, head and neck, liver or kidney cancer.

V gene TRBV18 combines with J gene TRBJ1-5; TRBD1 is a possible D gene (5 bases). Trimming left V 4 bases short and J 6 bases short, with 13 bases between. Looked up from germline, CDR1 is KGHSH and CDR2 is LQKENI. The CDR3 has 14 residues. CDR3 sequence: CASSLAGGSQPQHF. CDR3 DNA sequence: TGTGCCAGCTCACTCGCCGGGGGGAGTCAGCCCCAGCATTTT.

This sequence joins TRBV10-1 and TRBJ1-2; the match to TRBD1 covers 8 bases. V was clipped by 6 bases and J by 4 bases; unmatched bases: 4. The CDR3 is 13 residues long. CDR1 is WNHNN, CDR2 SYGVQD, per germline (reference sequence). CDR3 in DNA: TGCGCCAGCAGCTTCGACAGGGGCTATGGCTACACCTTC. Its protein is CASSFDRGYGYTF.

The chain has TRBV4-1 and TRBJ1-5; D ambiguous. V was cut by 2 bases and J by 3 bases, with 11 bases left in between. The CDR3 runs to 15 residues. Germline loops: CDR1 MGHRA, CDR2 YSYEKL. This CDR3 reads CASSQNGLINQPQHF. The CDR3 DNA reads TGCGCCAGCAGCCAAAACGGACTGATCAATCAGCCCCAGCATTTT.

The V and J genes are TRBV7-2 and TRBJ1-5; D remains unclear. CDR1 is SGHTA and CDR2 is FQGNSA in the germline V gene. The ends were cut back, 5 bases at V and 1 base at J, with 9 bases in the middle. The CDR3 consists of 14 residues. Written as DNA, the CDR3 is TGTGCCAGCAGCCTAGACATCAGCAATCAGCCCCAGCATTTT. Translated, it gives CASSLDISNQPQHF.

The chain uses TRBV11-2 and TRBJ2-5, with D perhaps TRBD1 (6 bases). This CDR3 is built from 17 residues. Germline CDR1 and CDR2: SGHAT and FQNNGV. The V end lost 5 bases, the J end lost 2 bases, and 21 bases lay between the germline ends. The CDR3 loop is CASSPDLDSKPQETQYF. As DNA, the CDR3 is TGTGCCAGCAGCCCCGACCTGGACAGCAAGCCTCAAGAGACCCAGTACTTC.

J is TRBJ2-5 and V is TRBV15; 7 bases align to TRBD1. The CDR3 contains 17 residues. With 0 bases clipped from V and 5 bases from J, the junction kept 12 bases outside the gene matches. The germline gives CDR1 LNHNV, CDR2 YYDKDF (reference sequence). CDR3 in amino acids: CATSREDRWKIGETQYF. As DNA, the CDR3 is TGTGCCACCAGCAGAGAGGACAGGTGGAAAATAGGGGAGACCCAGTACTTC.